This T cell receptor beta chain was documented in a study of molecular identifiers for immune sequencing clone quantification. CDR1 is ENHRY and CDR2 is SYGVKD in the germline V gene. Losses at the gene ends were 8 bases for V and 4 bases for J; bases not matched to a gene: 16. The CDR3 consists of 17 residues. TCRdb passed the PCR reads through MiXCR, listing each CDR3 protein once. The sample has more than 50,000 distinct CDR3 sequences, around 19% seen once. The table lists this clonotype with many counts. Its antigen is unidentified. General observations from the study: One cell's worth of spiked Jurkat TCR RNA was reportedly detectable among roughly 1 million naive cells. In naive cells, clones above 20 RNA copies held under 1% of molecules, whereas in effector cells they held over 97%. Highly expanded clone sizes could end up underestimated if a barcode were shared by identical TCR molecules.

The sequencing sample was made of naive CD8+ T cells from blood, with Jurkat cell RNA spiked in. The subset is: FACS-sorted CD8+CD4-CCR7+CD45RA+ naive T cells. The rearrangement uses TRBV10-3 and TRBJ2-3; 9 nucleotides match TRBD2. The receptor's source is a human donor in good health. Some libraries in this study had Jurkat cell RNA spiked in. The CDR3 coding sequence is TGTGCCATCGCTCCTCGCCCTGTAGCGGGAGACCCAGATACGCAGTATTTT. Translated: CAIAPRPVAGDPDTQYF.